This record concerns one T cell receptor beta chain sequence. The junction shows a germline mismatch at one end, possibly a read error. With a J-beta primer mix and a sample-barcoded 5' primer, a second PCR ran roughly 6 to 11 cycles. TCRdb called the 5' RACE reads again in MiXCR, with one record for every CDR3 protein. The sample carries about 1.8 million distinct CDR3 sequences, about 49% recorded once. The data are from a study of blood T cells in healthy people across ages. From germline, CDR1 is SSHAT and CDR2 FNYEAQ (reference sequence). The CDR3 length is 13 residues. The chain recombines TRBV7-7 with TRBJ1-6; D is unclear. Sequencing was carried out using blood. This clonotype was obtained from a woman between 35 and 50 years old in good health. This CDR3 is CASSLTQDSPLHF. The CDR3, as DNA: TGTGCTAGCAGCTTGACTCAAGATTCACCCCTCCACTTT.